Below, 2 T cell receptor beta chains from the same sample are listed, as sequenced in a study of vaccination and CD4 T cells after COVID-19. Sequence data for DNA of cultured CD4+ T cells were generated by the Oncomine TCR Beta short-read assay. TCRdb recomputed calls from the PCR reads with MiXCR, one row per CDR3 protein. The sample includes 9,000 to 15,000 distinct CDR3 sequences, roughly 64% of them seen just once. Treatment: 10-day PBMC culture with coronavirus spike peptide pools or control peptides (ViraFEST assay). Their antigen targets remain unknown. The sequencing sample was made of CD4+ T cells from blood, cultured in vitro. Receptors were obtained from a human donor who had recovered from COVID-19.

This clonotype showed up just a few times. One end of the junction varies from germline; a read error may be responsible. The J gene is TRBJ1-4, the V gene TRBV7-2; a weak D match, TRBD1 (5 bases). The germline CDR1 and CDR2 sequences are SGHTA and FQGNSA. This CDR3 region has 15 residues. CDR3 in amino acids: CASSPGPPTNEKLFF. CDR3 DNA: TGTGCTAGCAGCCCGGGACCGCCGACGAATGAAAAACTGTTTTTT. The full variable domain, rest sourced from reference TRBV7-2 and TRBJ1-4, is GAGVSQSPSNKVTEKGKDVELRCDPISGHTALYWYRQSLGQGLEFLIYFQGNSAPDKSGLPSDRFSAERTGGSVSTLTIQRTQQEDSAVYLCASSPGPPTNEKLFFGSGTQLSVL.

V is TRBV20-1 and J is TRBJ2-7; 8 bases map to TRBD2. The V gene end was trimmed by 2 bases and the J gene end by 0 bases; junction bases not matched to a gene: 0. Germline values: CDR1 DFQATT, CDR2 SNEGSKA (reference sequence). This CDR3 has 13 residues. This CDR3 reads CSARTSGSYEQYF. The CDR3 DNA is TGCAGTGCTAGAACTAGCGGCTCCTACGAGCAGTACTTC.